A single sample is the source of the 29 T cell receptor beta chains below, sequenced in a study of blood T cell repertoires in COVID-19. Data came from immunoSEQ multiplex PCR; TCRdb stores just in-frame clones and leaves some out. The data show around 130,000 clones, about 86% seen once. Sequencing used peripheral blood. All receptors derive from a woman aged 45-60 years with acute or convalescent COVID-19.

This chain connects TRBV3-1 (or the pseudogene TRBV3-2) to TRBJ1-1; no clear D gene. Between the trimmed V and J ends, which lost 5 bases and 8 bases, there was a span of 12 bases. Per germline, CDR1 LGHDT and CDR2 YNNKEL (reference sequence). This CDR3 has 12 residues. DNA of the CDR3: TGTGCCAGCAGCTCACCCCCGGGGGAAGCTTTCTTT. Amino acid sequence: CASSSPPGEAFF.

This sequence joins TRBV6-1 and TRBJ1-5; maybe TRBD1 (5 bases). This CDR3 has 14 residues. Trimming took off 2 bases at V and 3 bases at J, with 8 bases between the two ends. Germline V gene data show CDR1 as MNHNS and CDR2 as SASEGT. This CDR3 is CASSEQGPNQPQHF. CDR3 DNA: TGTGCCAGCAGTGAACAGGGCCCCAATCAGCCCCAGCATTTT.

The chain has TRBV9 and TRBJ1-1, with a possible D match to TRBD1 (6 bases). This CDR3 has 12 amino acids. V was trimmed by 0 bases and J by 8 bases, leaving 8 bases between them. Germline CDR1 is SGDLS and CDR2 is YYNGEE. The CDR3 spells CASSVVQGEAFF. The CDR3 nucleotides read TGTGCCAGCAGCGTAGTACAGGGAGAAGCTTTCTTT.

This sequence joins TRBV6-1 and TRBJ1-3, with TRBD1 matching over 10 bases. The J segment lost 2 bases and the V segment lost 3 bases, leaving 1 base of the junction unmatched. The V gene's germline CDR1 is MNHNS and CDR2 SASEGT. The CDR3 is 15 residues long. CDR3 bases: TGTGCCAGCAGTGAGGGGACAGGGGCTGGAAACACCATATATTTT. It encodes CASSEGTGAGNTIYF.

The chain couples TRBV3-1 (or the pseudogene TRBV3-2) to TRBJ1-2, with TRBD1 as a possible D gene (5 bases). The CDR3 length is 16 residues. Germline CDR1 and CDR2: LGHDT and YNNKEL (reference sequence). V gave up 0 bases and J gave up 0 bases, with 11 bases separating them. DNA for the CDR3: TGTGCCAGCAGCCAAGATGGGGGGTTAGCTAACTATGGCTACACCTTC. Translated, it gives CASSQDGGLANYGYTF.

J is TRBJ2-2 and V is TRBV5-1, with 7 positions matching TRBD1. Trimming cost V 4 bases and J 4 bases; bases outside gene matches: 4. This CDR3 comprises 14 residues. Germline assignment: CDR1 SGHRS and CDR2 YFSETQ. The CDR3 DNA sequence: TGCGCCAGCAGCGGAGGACAGGTCACCGGGGAGCTGTTTTTT. Amino acid sequence: CASSGGQVTGELFF.

V is TRBV6-5 and J is TRBJ1-1, with 7 bases identical to TRBD1. This CDR3 has 15 residues. Germline assignment: CDR1 MNHEY and CDR2 SVGAGI. V gave up 6 bases and J gave up 0 bases; unmatched junction bases: 7. CDR3 amino acids: CASSRPTGLNTEAFF. DNA of the CDR3: TGTGCCAGCAGCCGACCGACAGGGTTGAACACTGAAGCTTTCTTT.

The V gene is TRBV7-9, the J gene TRBJ1-4; D possibly corresponds to TRBD1 (6 bases). The CDR3 has 15 residues. Per the germline V gene, CDR1 is SEHNR and CDR2 is FQNEAQ (reference sequence). V was shortened by 5 bases and J by 0 bases, with 10 bases between the two germline ends. CDR3 protein: CASSKDRPTNEKLFF. CDR3 bases: TGTGCCAGCAGCAAAGACAGGCCAACTAATGAAAAACTGTTTTTT.

The chain combines TRBV9 with TRBJ1-1; 7 bases are shared with TRBD1. The length of the CDR3 is 12 residues. Germline assignment: CDR1 SGDLS and CDR2 YYNGEE. V lost 3 bases, J lost 5 bases, and 1 base stayed unmatched. The CDR3 region is CASSAGGTEAFF. The CDR3 DNA reads as TGTGCCAGCAGCGCAGGGGGGACTGAAGCTTTCTTT.

The V gene is TRBV29-1, the J gene TRBJ1-1; D remains ambiguous. V dropped 3 bases and J dropped 5 bases, with 10 bases sitting between them. CDR1 and CDR2 (germline): SQVTM, ANQGSEA. This CDR3 contains 12 residues. The CDR3 spells CSVDEWETEAFF. Here the CDR3 DNA reads TGCAGCGTTGATGAGTGGGAGACTGAAGCTTTCTTT.

The chain links TRBV9 to TRBJ2-7; D is possibly TRBD1 (6 bases). Trimming removed 0 bases from V and 1 base from J, with 8 bases in between. Germline V gives CDR1 SGDLS, CDR2 YYNGEE. The CDR3 runs 14 residues. The CDR3 DNA follows: TGTGCCAGCAGCGTAGGGACAGCGTCCTACGAGCAGTACTTC. Protein product: CASSVGTASYEQYF.

The chain carries TRBV7-9 and TRBJ1-2; 9 nucleotides line up with TRBD1. The CDR3 extends over 15 amino acids. V was pared by 4 bases and J by 6 bases, with 9 bases of the junction left unmatched. Germline CDR1 SEHNR, CDR2 FQNEAQ (reference sequence). The CDR3 DNA reads as TGTGCCAGCAGCTCGGGACAGGGTAATGGGAATGGCTACACCTTC. This sequence encodes CASSSGQGNGNGYTF.

The V call is TRBV9, the J call TRBJ2-7; 8 bases line up with TRBD1. There are 14 residues in the CDR3. V lost 0 bases, J lost 3 bases, and 2 bases stayed unmatched. Germline V gene sequence: CDR1 SGDLS, CDR2 YYNGEE. CDR3 residues: CASSVGTGNYEQYF. The CDR3 DNA reads TGTGCCAGCAGCGTAGGGACAGGGAACTACGAGCAGTACTTC. Drawing the rest from reference TRBV9 and TRBJ2-7, the complete variable domain is DSGVTQTPKHLITATGQRVTLRCSPRSGDLSVYWYQQSLDQGLQFLIQYYNGEERAKGNILERFSAQQFPDLHSELNLSSLELGDSALYFCASSVGTGNYEQYFGPGTRLTVT.

The chain combines TRBV27 with TRBJ1-5; 10 bases are a match to TRBD1. Germline V gene lookup returns CDR1 MNHEY and CDR2 SMNVEV (reference sequence). CDR3 length equals 16 residues. The J segment lost 1 base and the V segment lost 5 bases, leaving 5 bases of the junction unmatched. As DNA, the CDR3 is TGTGCCAGCAGTCCCTGGACAGGGGGGAGCAATCAGCCCCAGCATTTT. This translates into CASSPWTGGSNQPQHF.

The chain links TRBV7-6 to TRBJ1-1; 7 bases map to TRBD1. Trimming cost V 2 bases and J 4 bases; bases outside gene matches: 7. There are 15 residues in the CDR3. Germline-derived CDR1 and CDR2 are SGHVS and FNYEAQ. This chain's CDR3 is CASSLYSQGGTEAFF. CDR3 in DNA: TGTGCCAGCAGCTTATATTCGCAGGGGGGCACTGAAGCTTTCTTT.

This clone was seen only a few times. J is TRBJ1-4 and V is TRBV30, with 10 bases fitting TRBD1. The V segment lost 3 bases and the J segment 10 bases; nucleotides outside the gene matches: 11. From germline, CDR1 is GTSNPN and CDR2 SVGIG (reference sequence). The CDR3 totals 15 residues. CDR3 amino acids: CAWSGAGTGDGKLFF. For the CDR3, the DNA is TGTGCCTGGAGCGGAGCCGGGACAGGGGACGGAAAACTGTTTTTT.

The V gene is TRBV7-2, the J gene TRBJ2-7; the D gene is possibly TRBD2 (5 bases). V dropped 4 bases and J dropped 6 bases, with 19 bases sitting between them. The germline gives CDR1 SGHTA, CDR2 FQGNSA. This CDR3 region has 15 residues. The CDR3 reads CASSSKIGVLSEQYF. CDR3 sequence (DNA): TGTGCCAGCAGCTCCAAGATCGGGGTCTTAAGCGAGCAGTACTTC.

The V gene is TRBV5-1, the J gene TRBJ1-5, with TRBD1 identical over 7 bases. The CDR3 contains 15 residues. The V segment lost 5 bases and the J segment 1 base; nucleotides outside the gene matches: 6. From germline, CDR1 is SGHRS and CDR2 YFSETQ. CDR3 sequence reads: CASREGDRSNQPQHF. The CDR3 bases are TGCGCCAGCAGGGAAGGGGACAGAAGCAATCAGCCCCAGCATTTT.

This clone was observed a few times. V gene TRBV10-3 combines with J gene TRBJ1-5; D remains ambiguous. This CDR3 contains 13 residues. In germline, CDR1 is ENHRY, CDR2 SYGVKD. V was trimmed by 4 bases and J by 5 bases, leaving 9 bases between them. CDR3: CAISVSEDQPQHF. CDR3 in DNA: TGTGCCATCAGTGTTTCAGAAGATCAGCCCCAGCATTTT.

The chain has TRBV5-1 and TRBJ2-7; 10 nucleotides align to TRBD1. Germline CDR1 and CDR2: SGHRS and YFSETQ. Trimming cost V 4 bases and J 1 base; bases outside gene matches: 11. This CDR3 has 17 residues. CDR3 sequence: CASSRRGGTGASYEQYF. The CDR3 region has the DNA TGCGCCAGCAGCCGAAGAGGGGGGACAGGGGCATCCTACGAGCAGTACTTC.

The sample holds a few counts of this clone. The chain recombines TRBV15 with TRBJ2-3; TRBD2 matches 9 bases. Germline trimming cut 0 bases from V and 5 bases from J; bases unmatched to any gene: 9. The V gene's germline CDR1 is LNHNV and CDR2 YYDKDF (reference sequence). The CDR3 is 17 residues long. The CDR3 sequence is CATSRDLGGGAGDTQYF. The CDR3 region has the DNA TGTGCCACCAGCAGAGATCTAGGCGGGGGGGCCGGAGATACGCAGTATTTT.

This chain joins TRBV5-1 and TRBJ1-1, with 10 nucleotides matching TRBD1. Trimming removed 0 bases from V and 5 bases from J; junction bases left unmatched: 16. This CDR3 contains 19 residues. The germline V gene encodes CDR1 SGHRS and CDR2 YFSETQ. The CDR3 is CASSLEGMRRQGARTEAFF. The CDR3 DNA is TGCGCCAGCAGCTTGGAAGGTATGAGACGACAGGGGGCTCGGACTGAAGCTTTCTTT.

The CDR3 DNA reads TGTGCCAGCAGTAGCGGGGTCGGGGAGCTGTTTTTT. Its protein product is CASSSGVGELFF. The chain uses TRBV2 and TRBJ2-2, with 7 bases fitting TRBD2. Trimming cost V 5 bases and J 7 bases; bases outside gene matches: 1. The CDR3 is 12 residues long. CDR1 SNHLY and CDR2 FYNNEI come from the germline V gene.

The rearrangement links TRBV28 to TRBJ2-7; possible D gene TRBD1, 6 bases. The CDR3 extends over 14 amino acids. V lost 5 bases to trimming and J lost 2 bases, with 13 bases between them. Looked up from germline, CDR1 is MDHEN and CDR2 is SYDVKM. CDR3 DNA: TGTGCCAGCAGTCCTTCGACAGGTGCCTACGAGCAGTACTTC. This gives the protein CASSPSTGAYEQYF.

The chain combines TRBV19 with TRBJ1-5; 11 nucleotides line up with TRBD1. After removal of 0 bases from V and 3 bases from J, the junction contained 4 bases not matched to a gene. The CDR3 sequence is 17 residues long. The germline CDR1 and CDR2 sequences are LNHDA and SQIVND (reference sequence). CDR3 DNA sequence: TGTGCCAGTAGTATAGAGGGGACAGGGGGATACAATCAGCCCCAGCATTTT. Translating gives CASSIEGTGGYNQPQHF.

This clone was recorded once. V and J are TRBV6-1 and TRBJ2-3; the match to TRBD2 covers 8 bases. The CDR3 runs to 15 residues. The V segment lost 0 bases and the J segment 4 bases; nucleotides outside the gene matches: 3. Germline CDR1 reads MNHNS; CDR2 reads SASEGT. The CDR3 region is CASSEASGAPDTQYF. CDR3 nucleotide sequence: TGTGCCAGCAGTGAAGCTAGCGGGGCCCCAGATACGCAGTATTTT.

This sequence joins TRBV6-4 and TRBJ2-7; 8 bases match TRBD1. V gave up 5 bases and J gave up 3 bases; unmatched junction bases: 9. From germline, CDR1 is MRHNA and CDR2 SNTAGT. The CDR3 covers 15 residues. In DNA form, the CDR3 reads TGTGCCAGCAGTCCCGACAGGGGAAATTTCTACGAGCAGTACTTC. Its translation is CASSPDRGNFYEQYF.

Only a few counts were recorded for this clone. The chain links TRBV5-1 to TRBJ2-7; 7 nucleotides match TRBD1. The trim removed 0 bases at V and 0 bases at J, leaving 6 bases unmatched. From germline, CDR1 is SGHRS and CDR2 YFSETQ. The CDR3 spans 16 residues. The CDR3 here is CASSLARQGRSYEQYF. The CDR3 DNA reads as TGCGCCAGCAGCTTGGCCCGACAGGGTCGCTCCTACGAGCAGTACTTC.

As concerns this clone: Other nucleotide sequences from this sample produce the same CDR3. This chain uses TRBV18 with TRBJ1-1; TRBD1 aligns across 8 bases. The J segment lost 2 bases and the V segment lost 6 bases, leaving 2 bases of the junction unmatched. The V gene's germline CDR1 is KGHSH and CDR2 LQKENI. The CDR3 length is 13 residues. The CDR3 loop reads CASSGQGNTEAFF. CDR3 nucleotide sequence: TGTGCCAGCTCCGGACAGGGAAACACTGAAGCTTTCTTT.